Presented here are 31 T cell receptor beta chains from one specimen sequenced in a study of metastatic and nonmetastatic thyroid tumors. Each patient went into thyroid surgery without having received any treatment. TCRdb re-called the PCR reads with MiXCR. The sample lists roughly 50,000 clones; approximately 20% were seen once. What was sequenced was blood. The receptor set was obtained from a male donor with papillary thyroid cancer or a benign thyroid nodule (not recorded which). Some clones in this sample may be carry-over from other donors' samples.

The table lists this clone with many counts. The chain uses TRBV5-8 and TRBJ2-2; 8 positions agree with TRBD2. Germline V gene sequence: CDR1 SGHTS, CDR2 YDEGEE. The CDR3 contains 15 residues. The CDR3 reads CAGREGTSNTGELFF. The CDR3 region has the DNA TGTGCTGGCCGGGAGGGGACTTCGAACACCGGGGAGCTGTTTTTT. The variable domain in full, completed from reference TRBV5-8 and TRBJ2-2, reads EAGVTQSPTHLIKTRGQQATLRCSPISGHTSVYWYQQALGLGLQFLLWYDEGEERNRGNFPPRFSGRQFPNYSSELNVNALELEDSALYLCAGREGTSNTGELFFGEGSRLTVL.

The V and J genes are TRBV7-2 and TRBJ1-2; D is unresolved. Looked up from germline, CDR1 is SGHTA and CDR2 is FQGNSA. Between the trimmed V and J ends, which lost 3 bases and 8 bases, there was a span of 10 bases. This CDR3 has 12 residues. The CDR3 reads CASSFVLGGYTF. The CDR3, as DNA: TGTGCCAGCAGCTTCGTACTGGGCGGCTACACCTTC.

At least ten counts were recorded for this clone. This chain's CDR3 is CASSTGLARETQYF. The CDR3 coding sequence is TGTGCCAGCAGCACAGGACTAGCGCGAGAGACCCAGTACTTC. This chain uses TRBV5-5 with TRBJ2-5, with 9 bases identical to TRBD2. This CDR3 has 14 amino acids. Germline-derived CDR1 and CDR2 are SGHKS and YYEKEE (reference sequence). The J segment lost 4 bases and the V segment lost 4 bases, leaving 5 bases of the junction unmatched.

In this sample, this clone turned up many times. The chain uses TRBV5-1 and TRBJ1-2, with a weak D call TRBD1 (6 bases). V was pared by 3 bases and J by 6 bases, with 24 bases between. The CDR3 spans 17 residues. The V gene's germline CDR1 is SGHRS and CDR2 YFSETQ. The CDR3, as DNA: TGCGCCAGCAGCTCCATAGTCCCCGACAGGACTCGAGATGGCTACACCTTC. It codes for CASSSIVPDRTRDGYTF.

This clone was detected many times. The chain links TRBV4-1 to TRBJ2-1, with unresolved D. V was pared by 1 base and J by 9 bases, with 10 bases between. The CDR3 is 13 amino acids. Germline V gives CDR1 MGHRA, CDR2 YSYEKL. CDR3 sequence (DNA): TGCGCCAGCAGCCAAGCCTTGCTAAGTGAGCAGTTCTTC. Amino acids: CASSQALLSEQFF.

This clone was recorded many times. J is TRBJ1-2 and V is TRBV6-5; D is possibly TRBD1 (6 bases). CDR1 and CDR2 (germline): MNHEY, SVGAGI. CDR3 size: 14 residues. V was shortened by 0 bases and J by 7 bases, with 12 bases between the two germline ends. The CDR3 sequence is CASSYSEGGSGYTF. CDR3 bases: TGTGCCAGCAGTTACTCGGAAGGGGGGAGTGGCTACACCTTC.

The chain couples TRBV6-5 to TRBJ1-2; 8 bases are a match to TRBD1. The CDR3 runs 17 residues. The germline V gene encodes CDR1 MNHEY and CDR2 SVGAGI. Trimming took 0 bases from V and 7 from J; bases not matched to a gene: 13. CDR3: CASSYSRAGGALRGYTF. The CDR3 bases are TGTGCCAGCAGTTACTCGAGAGCAGGGGGCGCTTTGCGTGGCTACACCTTC.

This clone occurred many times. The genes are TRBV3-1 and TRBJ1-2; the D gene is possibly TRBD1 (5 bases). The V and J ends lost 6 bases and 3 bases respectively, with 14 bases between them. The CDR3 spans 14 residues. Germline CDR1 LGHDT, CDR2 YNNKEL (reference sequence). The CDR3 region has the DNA TGTGCCAGCAGGGACACCTCGCGGGACTATGGCTACACCTTC. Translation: CASRDTSRDYGYTF.

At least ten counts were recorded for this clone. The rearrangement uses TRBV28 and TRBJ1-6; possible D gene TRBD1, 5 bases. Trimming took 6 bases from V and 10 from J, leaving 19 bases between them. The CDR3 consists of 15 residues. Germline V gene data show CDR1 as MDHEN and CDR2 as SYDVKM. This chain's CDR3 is CASRPTGVQKSPLHF. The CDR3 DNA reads TGTGCCAGCAGACCCACAGGAGTTCAAAAGTCACCCCTCCACTTT.

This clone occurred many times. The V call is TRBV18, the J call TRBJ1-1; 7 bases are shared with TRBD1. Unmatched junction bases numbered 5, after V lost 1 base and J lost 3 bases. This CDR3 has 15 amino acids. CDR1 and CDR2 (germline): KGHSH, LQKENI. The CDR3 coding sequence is TGTGCCAGCTCACCACAGGGGGCGCGAGACACTGAAGCTTTCTTT. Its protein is CASSPQGARDTEAFF.

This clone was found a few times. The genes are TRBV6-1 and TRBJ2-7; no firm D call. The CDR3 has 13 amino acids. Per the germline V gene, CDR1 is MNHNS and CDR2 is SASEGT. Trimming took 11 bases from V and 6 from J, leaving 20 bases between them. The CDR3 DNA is TGTGCCGGAGCTGATGGATTGGGGTTCGAGCAGTACTTC. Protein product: CAGADGLGFEQYF.

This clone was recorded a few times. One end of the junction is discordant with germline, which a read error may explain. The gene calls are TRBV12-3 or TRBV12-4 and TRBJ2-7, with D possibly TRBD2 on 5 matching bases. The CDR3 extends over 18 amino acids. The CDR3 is CASATPQRDWAGYYKQYF. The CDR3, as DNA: TGTGCCAGCGCCACCCCTCAACGGGATTGGGCCGGTTACTACAAGCAGTACTTC.

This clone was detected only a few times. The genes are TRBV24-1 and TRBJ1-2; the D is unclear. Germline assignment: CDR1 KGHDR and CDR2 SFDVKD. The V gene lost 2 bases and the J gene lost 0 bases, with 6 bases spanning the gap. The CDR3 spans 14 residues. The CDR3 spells CATSDSRTNYGYTF. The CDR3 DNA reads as TGTGCCACCAGTGATTCCAGGACTAACTATGGCTACACCTTC.

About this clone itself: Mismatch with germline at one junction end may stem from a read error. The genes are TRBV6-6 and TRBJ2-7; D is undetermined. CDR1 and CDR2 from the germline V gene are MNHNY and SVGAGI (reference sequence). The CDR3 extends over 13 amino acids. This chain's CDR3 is CANSYGEDYEQYF. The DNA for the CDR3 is TGTGCCAACAGTTACGGAGAAGATTACGAGCAGTACTTC.

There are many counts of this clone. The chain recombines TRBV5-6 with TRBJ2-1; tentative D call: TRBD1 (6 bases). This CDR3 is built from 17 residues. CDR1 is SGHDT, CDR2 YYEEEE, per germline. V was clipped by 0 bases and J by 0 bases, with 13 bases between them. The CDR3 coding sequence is TGTGCCAGCAGCTTGGTGGTAGGGGACAACTCCTACAATGAGCAGTTCTTC. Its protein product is CASSLVVGDNSYNEQFF.

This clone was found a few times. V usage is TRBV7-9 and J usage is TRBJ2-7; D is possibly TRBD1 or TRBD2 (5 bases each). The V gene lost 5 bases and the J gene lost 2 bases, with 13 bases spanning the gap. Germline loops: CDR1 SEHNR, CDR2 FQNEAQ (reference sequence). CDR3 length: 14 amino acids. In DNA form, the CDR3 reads TGTGCCAGCAGCGCCCCGGGACGACCCTACGAGCAGTACTTC. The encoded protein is CASSAPGRPYEQYF.

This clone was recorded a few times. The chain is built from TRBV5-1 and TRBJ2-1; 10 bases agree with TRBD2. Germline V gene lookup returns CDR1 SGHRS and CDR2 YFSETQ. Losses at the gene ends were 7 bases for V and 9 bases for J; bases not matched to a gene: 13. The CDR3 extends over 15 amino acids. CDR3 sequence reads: CASGPGAGGPREQFF. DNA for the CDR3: TGCGCCAGCGGTCCGGGAGCGGGGGGGCCTCGTGAGCAGTTCTTC.

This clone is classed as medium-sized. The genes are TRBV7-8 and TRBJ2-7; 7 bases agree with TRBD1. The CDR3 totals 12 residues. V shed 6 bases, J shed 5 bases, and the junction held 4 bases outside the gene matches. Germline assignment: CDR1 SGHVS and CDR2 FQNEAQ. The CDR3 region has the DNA TGTGCCAGCAGTCCTACAGGGGACGAGCAGTACTTC. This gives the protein CASSPTGDEQYF.

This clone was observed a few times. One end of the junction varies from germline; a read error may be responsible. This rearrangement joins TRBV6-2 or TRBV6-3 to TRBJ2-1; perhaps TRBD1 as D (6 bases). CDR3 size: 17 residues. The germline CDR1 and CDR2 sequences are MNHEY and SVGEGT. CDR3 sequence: CASSYSGARTISNEQLF. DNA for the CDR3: TGTGCCAGCAGTTACTCGGGGGCACGGACGATAAGCAATGAGCAGTTATTC.

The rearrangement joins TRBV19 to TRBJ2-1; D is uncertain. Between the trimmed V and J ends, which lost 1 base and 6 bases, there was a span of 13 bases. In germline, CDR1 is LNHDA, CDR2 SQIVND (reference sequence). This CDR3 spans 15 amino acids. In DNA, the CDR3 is TGTGCCAGTAGTATAGGGCCCGGAAGGGCCAATGAGCAGTTCTTC. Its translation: CASSIGPGRANEQFF.

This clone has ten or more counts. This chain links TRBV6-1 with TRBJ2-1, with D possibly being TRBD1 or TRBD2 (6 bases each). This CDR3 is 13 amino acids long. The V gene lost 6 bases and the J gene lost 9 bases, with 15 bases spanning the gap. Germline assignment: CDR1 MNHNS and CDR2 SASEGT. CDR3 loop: CASRNRRGSEQFF. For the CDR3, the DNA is TGTGCCAGCAGGAACAGGAGGGGGAGTGAGCAGTTCTTC.

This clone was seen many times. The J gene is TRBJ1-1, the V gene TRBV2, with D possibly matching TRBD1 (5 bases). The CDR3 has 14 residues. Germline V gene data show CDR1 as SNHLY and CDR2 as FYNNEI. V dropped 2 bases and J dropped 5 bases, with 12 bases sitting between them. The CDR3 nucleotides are TGTGCCAGCAGTGAACGTAAGGGGAATACTGAAGCTTTCTTT. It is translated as CASSERKGNTEAFF. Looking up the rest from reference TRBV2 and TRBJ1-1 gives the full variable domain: EPEVTQTPSHQVTQMGQEVILRCVPISNHLYFYWYRQILGQKVEFLVSFYNNEISEKSEIFDDQFSVERPDGSNFTLKIRSTKLEDSAMYFCASSERKGNTEAFFGQGTRLTVV.

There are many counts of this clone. CDR3 amino acids: CASSLIGGEQYF. The CDR3 region has the DNA TGTGCCAGCAGCTTGATAGGGGGCGAGCAGTACTTC. The rearrangement joins TRBV5-5 to TRBJ2-7; D perhaps matches TRBD1 (6 bases). This CDR3 has 12 amino acids. Trimming shortened V by 1 base and J by 6 bases, and 8 bases separated the two germline ends. Germline CDR1 is SGHKS and CDR2 is YYEKEE (reference sequence).

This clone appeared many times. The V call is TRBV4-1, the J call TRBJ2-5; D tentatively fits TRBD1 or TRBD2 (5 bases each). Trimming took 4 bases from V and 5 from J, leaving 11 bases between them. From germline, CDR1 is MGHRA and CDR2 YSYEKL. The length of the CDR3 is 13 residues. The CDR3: CASSPLGAETQYF. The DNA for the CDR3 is TGCGCCAGCAGCCCCCTCGGGGCTGAGACCCAGTACTTC.

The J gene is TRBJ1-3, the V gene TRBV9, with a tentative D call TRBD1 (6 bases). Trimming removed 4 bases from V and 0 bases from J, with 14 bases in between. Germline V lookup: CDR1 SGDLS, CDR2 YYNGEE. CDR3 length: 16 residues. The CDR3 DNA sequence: TGTGCCAGCAGCCCAAGGACAGCCGACTCTGGAAACACCATATATTTT. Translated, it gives CASSPRTADSGNTIYF.

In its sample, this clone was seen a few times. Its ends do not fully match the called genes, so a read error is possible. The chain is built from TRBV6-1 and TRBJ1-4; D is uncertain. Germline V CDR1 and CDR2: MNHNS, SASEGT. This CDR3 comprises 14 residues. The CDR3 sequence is CASSKAATNEKLFF. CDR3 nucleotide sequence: TGTGCCAGCAGTAAAGCTGCAACTAATGAAAAACTGTTTTTT.

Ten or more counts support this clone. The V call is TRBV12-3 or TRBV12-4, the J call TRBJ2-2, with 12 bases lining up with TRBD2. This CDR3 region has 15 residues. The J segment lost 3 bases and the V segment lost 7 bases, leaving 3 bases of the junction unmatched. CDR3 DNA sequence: TGTGCCAGCACCCCTAGCGGGAGGGACACCGGGGAGCTGTTTTTT. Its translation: CASTPSGRDTGELFF.

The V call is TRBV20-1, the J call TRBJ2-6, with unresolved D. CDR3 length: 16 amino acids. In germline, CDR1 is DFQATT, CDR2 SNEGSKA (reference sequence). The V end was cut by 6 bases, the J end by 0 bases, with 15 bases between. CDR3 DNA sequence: TGCAGTGCCCGGTTAGACTTGAGCTCTGGGGCCAACGTCCTGACTTTC. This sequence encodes CSARLDLSSGANVLTF.

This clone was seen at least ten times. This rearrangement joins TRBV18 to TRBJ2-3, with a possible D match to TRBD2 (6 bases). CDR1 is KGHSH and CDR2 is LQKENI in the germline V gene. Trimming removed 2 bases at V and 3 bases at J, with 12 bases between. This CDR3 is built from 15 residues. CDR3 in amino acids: CASSPGGILTDTQYF. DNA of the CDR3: TGTGCCAGCTCACCAGGCGGGATACTAACAGATACGCAGTATTTT. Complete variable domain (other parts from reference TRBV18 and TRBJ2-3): NAGVMQNPRHLVRRRGQEARLRCSPMKGHSHVYWYRQLPEEGLKFMVYLQKENIIDESGMPKERFSAEFPKEGPSILRIQQVVRGDSAAYFCASSPGGILTDTQYFGPGTRLTVL.

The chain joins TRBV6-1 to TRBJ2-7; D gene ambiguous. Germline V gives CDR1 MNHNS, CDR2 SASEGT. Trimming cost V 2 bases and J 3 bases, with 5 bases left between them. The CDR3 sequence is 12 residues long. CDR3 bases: TGTGCCAGCAGTGAAACGGTCTACGAGCAGTACTTC. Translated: CASSETVYEQYF.

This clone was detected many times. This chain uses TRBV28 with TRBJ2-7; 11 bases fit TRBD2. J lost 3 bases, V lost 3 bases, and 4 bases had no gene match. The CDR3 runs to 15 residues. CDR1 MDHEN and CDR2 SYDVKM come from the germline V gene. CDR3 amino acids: CASSFTSGSGYEQYF. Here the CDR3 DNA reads TGTGCCAGCAGTTTTACTAGCGGGAGTGGCTACGAGCAGTACTTC.